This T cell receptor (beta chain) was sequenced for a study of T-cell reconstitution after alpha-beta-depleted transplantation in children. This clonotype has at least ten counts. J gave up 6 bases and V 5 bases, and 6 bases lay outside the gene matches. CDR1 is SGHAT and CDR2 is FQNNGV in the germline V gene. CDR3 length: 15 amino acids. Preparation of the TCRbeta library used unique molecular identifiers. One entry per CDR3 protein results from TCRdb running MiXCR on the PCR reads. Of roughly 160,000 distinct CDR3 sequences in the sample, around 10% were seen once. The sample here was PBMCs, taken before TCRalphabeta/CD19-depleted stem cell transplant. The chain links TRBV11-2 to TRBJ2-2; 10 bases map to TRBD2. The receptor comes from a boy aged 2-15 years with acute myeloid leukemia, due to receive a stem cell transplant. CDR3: CASSRSGGFAGELFF. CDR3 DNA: TGTGCCAGCAGCCGTAGCGGGGGGTTCGCCGGGGAGCTGTTTTTT. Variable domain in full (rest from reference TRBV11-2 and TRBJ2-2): EAGVAQSPRYKIIEKRQSVAFWCNPISGHATLYWYQQILGQGPKLLIQFQNNGVVDDSQLPKDRFSAERLKGVDSTLKIQPAKLEDSAVYLCASSRSGGFAGELFFGEGSRLTVL.